This TCR beta chain was obtained from a study of radiotherapy plus CTLA-4 blockade in lung cancer. Whole-study results and caveats: Radiotherapy with ipilimumab was followed by blood expansion of tumor-derived clones. Early clonal dynamics of blood T cells, together with interferon-beta, were reported as the best response predictor.

Chemo-refractory metastatic non-small-cell lung cancer patients were treated with focal radiation plus CTLA-4 blockade with ipilimumab. TCRdb's copy holds only in-frame clones and misses some; the assay was immunoSEQ multiplex PCR. The sample gives approximately 95,000 clones, approximately 78% of which show up once; 3% to 4% is in the top ten. Regarding this clone: What it binds is unknown.

The receptor's source is a human donor with non-small cell lung cancer who had a partial response to radiotherapy plus ipilimumab. Sequencing was performed on peripheral blood, taken from a patient treated with radiotherapy plus ipilimumab.

The CDR3 loop is CASSFQGGNTEAFF. CDR3 coding DNA: TGTGCCAGCAGTTTCCAGGGCGGGAACACTGAAGCTTTCTTT. This chain uses TRBV2 with TRBJ1-1; D perhaps matches TRBD1 (5 bases). Looked up from germline, CDR1 is SNHLY and CDR2 is FYNNEI. This CDR3 has 14 amino acids. Trimming removed 5 bases at V and 1 base at J, with 11 bases between.